The rows below give T cell receptor beta chains drawn from one sample of a study of blood T cell repertoires in COVID-19. Measured with immunoSEQ multiplex PCR; TCRdb has only the in-frame clones, and not every one. The sample contains under 300,000 clones, roughly 90% of which appear only once. The sequencing sample was made of peripheral blood. Every receptor here comes from a woman in her fifties or sixties with COVID-19, enrolled during active disease. The CDR3 runs from the conserved cysteine through the conserved F or W. The D gene is left open where the match is weak. Size is omitted from some rows. Given values are once, few, many or a class for expanded clones.

j_call | clone_size | v_call | d_call | cdr3_nt | cdr3_aa
TRBJ2-7 | once | TRBV10-3 | TRBD1 | TGTGCCACGGGACAGGGGGCCTACGAGCAGTACTTC | CATGQGAYEQYF
TRBJ1-1 | few | TRBV20-1 | . | TGCAGTGCTAGCCTACACACTGAAGCTTTCTTT | CSASLHTEAFF
TRBJ1-4 | . | TRBV2 | . | TGTGCCAGCAGAGGGGCAGGACCTAATGAAAAACTGTTTTTT | CASRGAGPNEKLFF
TRBJ1-5 | . | TRBV9 | . | TGTGCCAGCAGCGTTGGGCAAGGGGGACAGCCCCAGCATTTT | CASSVGQGGQPQHF
TRBJ1-4 | . | TRBV30 | . | TGTGCCTGGAGTGTAGGGGCTGAAAAACTGTTTTTT | CAWSVGAEKLFF
TRBJ1-4 | . | TRBV15 | . | TGTGCCACCAGCAGAGATTTGGCAGTTGAAAAACTGTTTTTT | CATSRDLAVEKLFF
TRBJ2-3 | . | TRBV19 | TRBD2 | TGTGCCAGTAGTTTTGGGGGGGGGAACACAGATACGCAGTATTTT | CASSFGGGNTDTQYF
TRBJ1-4 | . | TRBV19 | TRBD1 | TGTGCCAGTAGTATCCGACAGGGAGATGAAAAACTGTTTTTT | CASSIRQGDEKLFF
TRBJ2-1 | . | TRBV15 | . | TGTGCCACCCAAGCGGCAAGCTCCTACAATGAGCAGTTCTTC | CATQAASSYNEQFF
TRBJ2-5 | . | TRBV24-1 | TRBD2 | TGTGCCACCAGTGAGAGTCTAGCGGGGGTCGGGGAGACCCAGTACTTC | CATSESLAGVGETQYF
TRBJ1-6 | . | TRBV5-1 | . | TGCGCCAGCAGCTTGGTTTGGGCAGGGGAAAATTCACCCCTCCACTTT | CASSLVWAGENSPLHF
TRBJ1-5 | few | TRBV19 | TRBD1 | TGTGCCAGTAGCTCTGGACAGGGGGAGGCTCAGCCCCAGCATTTT | CASSSGQGEAQPQHF
TRBJ1-5 | . | TRBV6-5 | TRBD1 | TGTGCCAGCAGCCCCGGACAGGGAAATCAGCCCCAGCATTTT | CASSPGQGNQPQHF
TRBJ1-2 | . | TRBV27 | TRBD1 | TGTGCCAGCAGTTTAAAAGGGGGCAACTATGGCTACACCTTC | CASSLKGGNYGYTF
TRBJ1-3 | . | TRBV4-1 | TRBD1 | TGCGCCAGCAGCCAAGTACCGGGGACAGAGGGAAACACCATATATTTT | CASSQVPGTEGNTIYF
TRBJ1-2 | . | TRBV29-1 | TRBD1 | TGCAGCGTCACCCGGGACAGGGGGCGCGTCTATGGCTACACCTTC | CSVTRDRGRVYGYTF
TRBJ2-2 | . | TRBV7-2 | TRBD2 | TGTGCCAGCAGCGGGCCTCCGGGACTAGCGACCGGGTCCGGGGAGCTGTTTTTT | CASSGPPGLATGSGELFF
TRBJ1-5 | . | TRBV3-1/TRBV3-2 | TRBD1 | TGTGCCAGCAGACAGACAGGGACCAATCAGCCCCAGCATTTT | CASRQTGTNQPQHF
TRBJ2-1 | . | TRBV30 | TRBD2 | TGTGCCTGGAGGGTAGCGGGGGGCTGGAGCTCCTACAATGAGCAGTTCTTC | CAWRVAGGWSSYNEQFF
TRBJ1-2 | . | TRBV5-1 | TRBD1 | TGCGCCAGCAGCGGCGGACAGGGCAACTATGGCTACACCTTC | CASSGGQGNYGYTF
TRBJ1-1 | . | TRBV6-1 | . | TGTGCCAGCAGTGATGCGGTGGAGAACACTGAAGCTTTCTTT | CASSDAVENTEAFF
TRBJ2-7 | . | TRBV7-2 | . | TGTGCCAGCAGCCCCGGGATCCTTTTTCCCTACGAGCAGTACTTC | CASSPGILFPYEQYF
TRBJ1-2 | . | TRBV27 | . | TGTGCCAGCAGTTCCACCGGGACATCGAGTAACTATGGCTACACCTTC | CASSSTGTSSNYGYTF
TRBJ1-1 | . | TRBV4-2 | . | TGTGCCAGCAGCCAAGAGGGAAGGGGTTTGAACACTGAAGCTTTCTTT | CASSQEGRGLNTEAFF
TRBJ2-5 | . | TRBV7-6 | TRBD2 | TGTGCCAGCAGCCTAAGTAGGCGAGCTAGCGGGGGGAGAGAGACCCAGTACTTC | CASSLSRRASGGRETQYF
TRBJ2-7 | . | TRBV6-6 | . | TGTGCCAGCAGTCTCCTTGGGCGGCAGGGGAGTTCCCCGAACTACGAGCAGTACTTC | CASSLLGRQGSSPNYEQYF
TRBJ2-1 | . | TRBV7-8 | TRBD1 | TGTGCCAGCAGCCCTCCTAGGACAGGGTTGCGTGAGCAGTTCTTC | CASSPPRTGLREQFF
TRBJ1-5 | . | TRBV6-5 | . | TGTGCCAGCAGGCCGCAGGGGAATAGCAATCAGCCCCAGCATTTT | CASRPQGNSNQPQHF
TRBJ1-1 | . | TRBV6-2/TRBV6-3 | TRBD1 | TGTGCCAGCAGTTGGACAGGGGAGAGAGGGAAAGCTTTCTTT | CASSWTGERGKAFF
TRBJ2-7 | . | TRBV7-6 | TRBD1 | TGTGCCAGCAGCCCACTAGGGACAGGCGCCTCCTACGAGCAGTACTTC | CASSPLGTGASYEQYF
TRBJ2-7 | . | TRBV29-1 | TRBD1 | TGCAGCGTTGCGCAGGGGGAATACTACGAGCAGTACTTC | CSVAQGEYYEQYF
TRBJ1-1 | . | TRBV27 | TRBD1 | TGTGCCAGCAGTTCGGGTGGGGGACAGATGAACACTGAAGCTTTCTTT | CASSSGGGQMNTEAFF
TRBJ1-6 | . | TRBV7-9 | . | TGTGCCAGCAGCCCCTCGGAGTCACCCCTCCACTTT | CASSPSESPLHF
TRBJ1-4 | . | TRBV19 | . | TGTGCCAGTAGTATGGGTGCGGGCTCGGAGGAAAAACTGTTTTTT | CASSMGAGSEEKLFF
TRBJ1-2 | . | TRBV5-6 | . | TGTGCCAGCAGTTCCCGAAAGGGGGTAGAATATGGCTACACCTTC | CASSSRKGVEYGYTF
TRBJ1-1 | . | TRBV27 | TRBD1 | TGTGCCAGCAGTTTATCGACAGGGCCGAACACTGAAGCTTTCTTT | CASSLSTGPNTEAFF
TRBJ2-4 | . | TRBV6-6 | . | TGTGCCAGCAGTTACGAGCGAGCCAAAAACATTCAGTACTTC | CASSYERAKNIQYF
TRBJ2-7 | . | TRBV30 | TRBD1 | TGTGCCTGGAGCACAGGGGGCGTGAACGAGCAGTACTTC | CAWSTGGVNEQYF
TRBJ2-3 | . | TRBV2 | TRBD2 | TGTGCCAGCAGTGAAGCGCAGTTAGCGGGGCGCCCGGATACGCAGTATTTT | CASSEAQLAGRPDTQYF
TRBJ2-2 | . | TRBV5-1 | . | TGCGCCAGCAGCTGGAGCAGAAACACCGGGGAGCTGTTTTTT | CASSWSRNTGELFF
TRBJ2-1 | . | TRBV6-6 | TRBD2 | TGTGCCAGCAGGTCGATTGTAGCGGGGGGCGGTGAGCAGTTCTTC | CASRSIVAGGGEQFF
TRBJ1-5 | . | TRBV19 | . | TGTGCCAGTAGTATTTTCAGGGGCGGTGGTCAGCCCCAGCATTTT | CASSIFRGGGQPQHF
TRBJ1-4 | . | TRBV5-8 | . | TGTGCCAGCAGCTTGTTCGGGTCCGGGGGTGAAAAACTGTTTTTT | CASSLFGSGGEKLFF
TRBJ2-7 | . | TRBV9 | TRBD2 | TGTGCCAGCAGCGTAGGGTCTAGCGGGACCTACGAGCAGTACTTC | CASSVGSSGTYEQYF
TRBJ1-2 | . | TRBV12-3/TRBV12-4 | . | TGTGCCAGCAGTTTAGGGCAGGGGTGGGGCTACACCTTC | CASSLGQGWGYTF
TRBJ2-5 | . | TRBV19 | TRBD2 | TGTGCCAGTAGGTCAACTACGGGGGGTTTCCAAGAGACCCAGTACTTC | CASRSTTGGFQETQYF
TRBJ2-3 | . | TRBV4-1 | TRBD1 | TGCGCCAGCAGCCACACCGGACAGGGAGGACAAACAGATACGCAGTATTTT | CASSHTGQGGQTDTQYF
TRBJ1-5 | . | TRBV7-2 | . | TGTGCCAGCAGCTTATCGGGGGGGAGTGAGCCCCAGCATTTT | CASSLSGGSEPQHF
TRBJ2-3 | once | TRBV20-1 | . | TGCAGTGCTAGTGGGGGCAGGGTTACAGATACGCAGTATTTT | CSASGGRVTDTQYF
TRBJ1-3 | . | TRBV6-5 | TRBD1 | TGTGCCAGCAGTTACTCCCCTGGGACAGTTGGAAACACCATATATTTT | CASSYSPGTVGNTIYF
TRBJ1-2 | . | TRBV9 | TRBD1 | TGTGCCAGCAGCGTAGATCCGGGACAGGGTCCTGGCTACACCTTC | CASSVDPGQGPGYTF
TRBJ2-7 | . | TRBV3-1/TRBV3-2 | . | TGTGCCAGCAGCCTCCCAGGGAGGCCAAGCTACGAGCAGTACTTC | CASSLPGRPSYEQYF
TRBJ1-1 | . | TRBV19 | TRBD1 | TGTGCCACCAAACGGGACAGAAACACTGAAGCTTTCTTT | CATKRDRNTEAFF
TRBJ1-5 | . | TRBV7-8 | TRBD1 | TGTGCCAGCAGCTTAGGATCGAGGGGGCACAATCAGCCCCAGCATTTT | CASSLGSRGHNQPQHF